The TCR beta chain under discussion was sequenced for a study of vaccination effects on CD4 cells after COVID-19. Assay: immunoSEQ multiplex PCR; the TCRdb copy retains only in-frame clones and omits some. Among just under 60,000 clones listed, about 73% were seen once. With the ViraFEST assay, the study expanded antigen-specific CD4+ T cells using viral peptide pools, then sequenced them. The culture ran for approximately 10 days, and then CD4+ T cells were isolated. Two doses of either BNT162b2 or mRNA-1273 were given to each participant. Only a few counts were recorded for this clone. Antigen unknown. The CDR3 runs 12 residues. The V end lost 3 bases, the J end lost 6 bases, and 6 bases lay between the germline ends. CDR1 is MDHEN, CDR2 SYDVKM, per germline.

The receptor's source is a human donor who received a COVID-19 vaccine. Specimen: CD4+ T cells from PBMCs cultured with HCoV-OC43 spike peptides, collected after COVID-19 vaccination. Subset of the sample: HCoV-OC43 spike overlapping peptide pool stimulation. The rearrangement links TRBV28 to TRBJ1-5, with D unclear. The CDR3 loop is CASSLPGQPQHF. DNA for the CDR3: TGTGCCAGCAGTTTGCCTGGTCAGCCCCAGCATTTT.